This T cell receptor beta chain was documented in a study of CD8 T cells in ankylosing spondylitis. Study observations and caveats: Earlier work had already found some motif variants in reactive arthritis synovial fluid and blood.

V lost 5 bases and J 5 bases, leaving 18 bases between the germline ends. The CDR3 has 15 amino acids. Germline V gene sequence: CDR1 MNHEY, CDR2 SMNVEV (reference sequence). With respect to this clonotype: The antigen is unknown.

TCRdb ran MiXCR on the 5' RACE reads and lists one entry per CDR3 protein. The sample includes around 150,000 distinct CDR3 sequences, around a tenth of them seen just once. The gene calls are TRBV27 and TRBJ2-5; D is unresolved. The clonotype comes from a male donor with ankylosing spondylitis or in good health (not recorded which). Source material: blood, either unsorted or a sorted T cell fraction (not recorded which). The CDR3, as DNA: TGTGCCAGCAGTCCCACCGTAAGGGATGGGGAGACCCAGTACTTC. Amino acid sequence: CASSPTVRDGETQYF.